The 4 T cell receptor beta chains presented below share a single source sample, sequenced in a study of T cell responses to AZD1222 COVID-19 vaccine. Method: immunoSEQ multiplex PCR; TCRdb's copy keeps in-frame clones and lacks some. Among about 110,000 clones listed, approximately 91% were seen once. Specimen: peripheral blood, collected on day 0 of MenACWY control vaccination. The receptor source for this set is an adult in good health.

The CDR3 loop is CASSPPTGGYEQYF. DNA for the CDR3: TGTGCCAGCAGCCCCCCTACCGGTGGGTACGAGCAGTACTTC. The genes are TRBV9 and TRBJ2-7, with unresolved D. The ends were cut back, 4 bases at V and 4 bases at J, with 15 bases in the middle. The CDR3 is made up of 14 amino acids. The germline CDR1 and CDR2 sequences are SGDLS and YYNGEE.

The chain couples TRBV11-2 to TRBJ2-3; 14 bases are a match to TRBD2. Germline V gene lookup returns CDR1 SGHAT and CDR2 FQNNGV. Losses at the gene ends were 4 bases for V and 6 bases for J; bases not matched to a gene: 12. The CDR3 spans 18 residues. CDR3 DNA sequence: TGTGCCAGCAGCTCACAGAGGGGACTAGCGGGAGTTACCGATACGCAGTATTTT. Translation: CASSSQRGLAGVTDTQYF. The entire variable domain, with the rest obtained from reference TRBV11-2 and TRBJ2-3, is as follows: EAGVAQSPRYKIIEKRQSVAFWCNPISGHATLYWYQQILGQGPKLLIQFQNNGVVDDSQLPKDRFSAERLKGVDSTLKIQPAKLEDSAVYLCASSSQRGLAGVTDTQYFGPGTRLTVL.

This chain joins TRBV30 and TRBJ1-2, with D unresolved. V lost 0 bases and J 6 bases, leaving 11 bases between the germline ends. The germline V gene encodes CDR1 GTSNPN and CDR2 SVGIG (reference sequence). This CDR3 is built from 13 residues. The CDR3 loop reads CAWSVPGANGYTF. The CDR3 nucleotides are TGTGCCTGGAGTGTACCCGGCGCGAATGGCTACACCTTC.

The chain recombines TRBV9 with TRBJ1-4; no reliable D call. V lost 3 bases and J 7 bases, leaving 13 bases between the germline ends. Per the germline V gene, CDR1 is SGDLS and CDR2 is YYNGEE. The CDR3 sequence is 14 residues long. CDR3 in amino acids: CASSGGKAFEKLFF. CDR3 nucleotides: TGTGCCAGCAGCGGAGGGAAGGCTTTTGAAAAACTGTTTTTT.